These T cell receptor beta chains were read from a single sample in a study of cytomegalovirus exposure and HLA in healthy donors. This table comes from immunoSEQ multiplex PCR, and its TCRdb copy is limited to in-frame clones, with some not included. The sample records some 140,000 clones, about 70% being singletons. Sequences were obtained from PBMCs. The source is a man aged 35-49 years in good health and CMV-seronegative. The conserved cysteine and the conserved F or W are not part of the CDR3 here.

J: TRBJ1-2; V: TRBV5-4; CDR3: ASSGMGGGNGYT
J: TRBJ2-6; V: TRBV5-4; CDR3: ASSSPGQPGANVLT
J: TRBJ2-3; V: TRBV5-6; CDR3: ASSLVAGVLDTQY
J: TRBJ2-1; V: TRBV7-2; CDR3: ASSLRRGGVYNEQF
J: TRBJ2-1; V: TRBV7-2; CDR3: ASSLSPKQF
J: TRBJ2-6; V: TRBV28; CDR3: ASLPGGSGANVLT
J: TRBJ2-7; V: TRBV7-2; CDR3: ASSFRSYEQY
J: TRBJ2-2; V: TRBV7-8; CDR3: ASSLGGAGELF
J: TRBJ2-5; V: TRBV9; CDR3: ASSPRLSLQETQY
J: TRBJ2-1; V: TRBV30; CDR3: AWSACGRFYNEQF
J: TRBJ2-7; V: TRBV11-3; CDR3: ASSTTGTGGAEQY
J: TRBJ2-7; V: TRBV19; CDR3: ASSIKLAGVFEQY
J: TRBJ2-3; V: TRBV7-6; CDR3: ASSLRTRTDTQY
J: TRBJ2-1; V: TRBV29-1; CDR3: SGEASSYNEQF
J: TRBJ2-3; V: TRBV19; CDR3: ASSPGTGTDTQY
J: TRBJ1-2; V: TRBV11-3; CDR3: ASSLGDSGPYGYT
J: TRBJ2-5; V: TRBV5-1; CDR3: ASSPQVTQKQETQY
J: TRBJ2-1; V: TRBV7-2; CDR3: ASSSPGNYNEQF
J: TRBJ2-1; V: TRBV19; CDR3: ASTDRGIEQF
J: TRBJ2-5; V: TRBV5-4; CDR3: ASSLGGDSETQY
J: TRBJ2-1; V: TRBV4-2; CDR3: ASSQETGGPDEQF
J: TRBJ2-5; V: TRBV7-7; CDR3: ASSLGRQGVGEAQY
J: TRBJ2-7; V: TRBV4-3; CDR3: ASSQEEGLAGNYEQY
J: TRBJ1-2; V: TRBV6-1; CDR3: ASSEIRPGGYT
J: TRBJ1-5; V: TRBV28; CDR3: ASSYKQGTGPQH